This is a list of T cell receptor beta chains from one sample in a study of blood T cell repertoires in COVID-19. Sequencing used immunoSEQ multiplex PCR; TCRdb keeps in-frame clones, though not all of them. The data contain about 330,000 clones, 65% to 85% of them seen just once; the ten biggest clones take up roughly 1.3%. The sample taken for sequencing was peripheral blood. These receptors were taken from a woman between 45 and 65 years old with acute or convalescent COVID-19. Both conserved end residues are part of each CDR3. D genes are given only for firm matches. Size values are once, few and many counts, or a class for expanded clones, and some rows have none.

V gene	clone size	J gene	D gene	CDR3 protein	CDR3 DNA
TRBV30	-	TRBJ1-1	-	CAWSGLAEAFF	TGTGCCTGGAGTGGGCTTGCTGAAGCTTTCTTT
TRBV7-2	once	TRBJ2-3	-	CASSLVSIQSTDTQYF	TGTGCCAGCAGCTTAGTGTCAATCCAGAGCACAGATACGCAGTATTTT
TRBV4-2	-	TRBJ1-4	-	CASGGNRRRFF	TGTGCCAGCGGGGGGAACAGGCGTAGGTTTTTT
TRBV10-3	-	TRBJ2-2	TRBD2	CAISDGERDLTGELFF	TGTGCCATCAGTGATGGGGAGCGGGATCTCACCGGGGAGCTGTTTTTT
TRBV11-3	-	TRBJ2-1	-	CASSSQQGNEQFF	TGTGCCAGCAGCTCCCAACAGGGAAATGAGCAGTTCTTC
TRBV30	-	TRBJ1-1	-	CAWSVPGGYTEAFF	TGTGCCTGGAGTGTTCCGGGTGGGTACACTGAAGCTTTCTTT
TRBV5-1	-	TRBJ2-5	-	CASSLGTGKETQYF	TGCGCCAGCAGCCTGGGGACTGGGAAAGAGACCCAGTACTTC
TRBV27	-	TRBJ1-5	-	CASSLLARTASNQPQHF	TGTGCCAGCAGTTTACTCGCCAGGACAGCTAGCAATCAGCCCCAGCATTTT
TRBV2	-	TRBJ1-1	TRBD1	CASSGDRGGNTEAFF	TGTGCCAGCAGTGGCGACAGGGGGGGGAACACTGAAGCTTTCTTT
TRBV7-2	few	TRBJ1-1	-	CASSLTGLNTEAFF	TGTGCCAGCAGCTTGACAGGTTTGAACACTGAAGCTTTCTTT
TRBV5-8	-	TRBJ1-5	-	CASSWSGPPQHF	TGTGCCAGCAGCTGGTCGGGTCCCCCCCAGCATTTT
TRBV12-5	once	TRBJ1-1	TRBD1	CASGSGDAGGYTEAFF	TGTGCTAGTGGTTCGGGAGACGCAGGGGGGTACACTGAAGCTTTCTTT
TRBV9	-	TRBJ1-6	TRBD1	CASSVAPGTGHSPLHF	TGTGCCAGCAGCGTAGCCCCCGGGACAGGGCATTCACCCCTCCACTTT
TRBV6-6	-	TRBJ1-3	-	CASSPREGSDTIYF	TGTGCCAGCAGCCCCCGGGAGGGCTCAGACACCATATATTTT
TRBV10-3	-	TRBJ1-6	TRBD1	CAIGTGDYNSPLHF	TGTGCCATCGGGACAGGGGATTATAATTCACCCCTCCACTTT
TRBV10-1	-	TRBJ2-5	-	CASSEMGPLGETQYF	TGCGCCAGCAGTGAGATGGGGCCTTTGGGAGAGACCCAGTACTTC
TRBV5-1	-	TRBJ2-2	-	CASSIGQTANTGELFF	TGCGCCAGCAGCATAGGACAGACCGCGAACACCGGGGAGCTGTTTTTT
TRBV5-4	-	TRBJ1-1	-	CASSFLTDTEAFF	TGTGCCAGCAGCTTTTTAACGGACACTGAAGCTTTCTTT
TRBV12-3/TRBV12-4	-	TRBJ1-2	-	CASSLLAAGGYTF	TGTGCCAGCAGTTTATTAGCTGCCGGAGGCTACACCTTC
TRBV5-4	few	TRBJ1-2	TRBD1	CASRAGTGAFLGYTF	TGTGCCAGCAGGGCCGGGACAGGGGCTTTCTTGGGCTACACCTTC
TRBV6-5	-	TRBJ2-1	-	CASSYRVSGEQFF	TGTGCCAGCAGTTACCGCGTTAGTGGTGAGCAGTTCTTC
TRBV5-4	-	TRBJ2-3	-	CASSPSTDTQYF	TGTGCCAGCAGCCCGAGCACAGATACGCAGTATTTT
TRBV11-3	-	TRBJ2-5	-	CASSLGARETQYF	TGTGCCAGCAGCTTAGGAGCCCGAGAGACCCAGTACTTC
TRBV12-3/TRBV12-4	-	TRBJ1-1	-	CASSRQGNTEAFF	TGTGCCAGCAGCAGGCAGGGCAACACTGAAGCTTTCTTT
TRBV18	-	TRBJ2-7	-	CASSPFSDASEQYF	TGTGCCAGCTCACCATTTTCTGATGCTAGCGAGCAGTACTTC